This T cell receptor beta chain was captured by sequencing in a study of T cells after yellow fever vaccination. As for the study in general: The authors prepared low-cell-number fractions using SMART-Seq v4 Ultra Low Input.

Concerning this clonotype: Its target is unknown.

MiXCR, applied by TCRdb to the 5' RACE reads, yields one record per CDR3 protein. The sample gives some 350,000 distinct CDR3 sequences, 6.2% of which show up once; 15% is in the top ten. Study-level results: Researchers cautioned that FACS-sorted repertoires could harbor abundant clonotypes contaminating from the bulk population. Weaker, the secondary response peaked sooner, at day 5 versus 15. Only a minor proportion of clonotypes was detected across both CD4 and CD8 compartments.

This TCR came from a man aged 30 to 39 who received the YFV17D yellow fever vaccine. The sequenced sample was PBMCs, obtained 5 days after the yellow fever booster vaccination.

The CDR3 bases are TGTGCCAGCGGAACAATAGCTGGCCTCTACGAGCAGTACTTC. Protein sequence: CASGTIAGLYEQYF. V gene TRBV7-2 combines with J gene TRBJ2-7; D ambiguous. Deletions cut 8 bases from V and 3 bases from J, with 17 bases between. Looked up from germline, CDR1 is SGHTA and CDR2 is FQGNSA. The CDR3 is made up of 14 amino acids.